Listed below are T cell receptor beta chains from one sample, sequenced in a study of CD8+CD57+ T cells in acquired aplastic anemia. TCRdb used MiXCR to reprocess the reads, holding one entry per CDR3 protein. The table shows 250,000 to 350,000 distinct CDR3 sequences, with approximately 60% occurring only once. What was sequenced was sorted CD4+, CD8+, or CD8+CD57+ T cells (not recorded which) from PBMCs. The receptors were gathered from a human donor with aplastic anemia. Each CDR3 is given with its conserved first and last residue. The order of the fields is clone size, J gene, D gene, V gene, CDR3 protein, CDR3 DNA. The D gene is left open where the match is weak. Size is omitted from some rows. Given values are once, few, many or a class for expanded clones.

many TRBJ1-2 NA TRBV30 CAWSSGKYGYTF TGTGCCTGGAGTTCGGGGAAGTATGGCTACACCTTC
NA TRBJ2-2 NA TRBV20-1 CSASRPGIGELFF TGCAGTGCTAGCCGCCCGGGCATAGGGGAGCTGTTTTTT
few TRBJ1-5 NA TRBV2 CASTEQGFSNQPQHF TGTGCCAGCACGGAGCAGGGTTTTAGCAATCAGCCCCAGCATTTT
NA TRBJ1-1 NA TRBV19 CASSMIEKGAIF TGTGCCAGTAGTATGATTGAAAAGGGAGCTATCTTT
many TRBJ2-2 NA TRBV19 CASRIGWNTGELFF TGTGCCAGTAGAATAGGTTGGAACACCGGGGAGCTGTTTTTT
NA TRBJ2-3 TRBD2 TRBV9 CASSATSGGGTDTQYF TGTGCCAGCAGCGCAACTAGTGGGGGGGGCACAGATACGCAGTATTTT
NA TRBJ1-6 TRBD1 TRBV7-9 CASSLGTGAISPLHF TGTGCCAGCAGCTTAGGGACAGGGGCAATTTCACCCCTCCACTTT
NA TRBJ2-2 TRBD2 TRBV24-1 CATNGPGSGSGGELFF TGTGCCACCAACGGTCCAGGGAGCGGGAGCGGCGGGGAGCTGTTTTTT
NA TRBJ2-1 NA TRBV6-4 CASFRLSQGASSYNEQFF TGTGCCAGCTTTCGACTCTCACAAGGGGCTAGCTCCTACAATGAGCAGTTCTTC
NA TRBJ2-1 TRBD2 TRBV3-1 CASSQRTSGSIGEQFF TGTGCCAGCAGCCAACGGACTAGCGGGAGTATAGGAGAGCAGTTCTTC
few TRBJ1-6 NA TRBV7-2 CASSFMTSLHF TGTGCCAGCAGTTTTATGACGTCCCTCCACTTT
once TRBJ2-1 TRBD2 TRBV20-1 CSAIPSGRVGEQFF TGCAGTGCTATCCCTAGCGGGAGGGTGGGTGAGCAGTTCTTC
NA TRBJ1-2 TRBD1 TRBV2 CASSRQGARYGYTF TGTGCCAGCAGCCGACAGGGGGCAAGATATGGCTACACCTTC
NA TRBJ2-7 TRBD1 TRBV5-1 CASSRDRGHEQYF TGCGCCAGCAGCAGGGACAGGGGGCACGAGCAGTACTTC
many TRBJ1-5 TRBD1 TRBV6-5 CASSVRGLDQPQHF TGTGCCAGCAGTGTCAGGGGGCTAGATCAGCCCCAGCATTTT
many TRBJ1-5 NA TRBV25-1 CASSDLDSNQPQHF TGTGCCAGCAGTGATCTGGACAGCAATCAGCCCCAGCATTTT
NA TRBJ1-5 NA TRBV2 CASSGWGGSNQPQHF TGTGCCAGCAGTGGTTGGGGGGGCAGCAATCAGCCCCAGCATTTT
few TRBJ2-7 NA TRBV6-5 CASTRGGTSHEQYF TGTGCCAGCACCCGAGGGGGTACTAGCCACGAGCAGTACTTC
NA TRBJ2-3 TRBD2 TRBV24-1 CATSDATSGGADTQYF TGTGCCACCAGTGACGCGACTAGCGGGGGTGCAGATACGCAGTATTTT
NA TRBJ1-5 NA TRBV10-1 CARRTQHF TGCGCCAGGAGGACCCAGCATTTT
NA TRBJ2-2 TRBD2 TRBV5-1 CASSPREGSNTGELFF TGCGCCAGCAGCCCCCGGGAGGGATCGAACACCGGGGAGCTGTTTTTT
many TRBJ1-6 TRBD1 TRBV6-1 CASKPGQGVNSPLHF TGTGCCAGCAAACCGGGACAGGGGGTGAATTCACCCCTCCACTTT
many TRBJ2-5 NA TRBV5-6 CASSLRGLVKETQYF TGTGCCAGCAGCTTAAGAGGGCTGGTAAAAGAGACCCAGTACTTC
few TRBJ1-5 NA TRBV20-1 CSASDQRHYSNQPQHF TGCAGTGCTAGTGACCAACGACATTATAGCAATCAGCCCCAGCATTTT
NA TRBJ2-7 TRBD2 TRBV9 CASSVGGLAGAYEQYF TGTGCCAGCAGCGTGGGGGGACTAGCGGGTGCCTACGAGCAGTACTTC
NA TRBJ1-1 NA TRBV11-3 CASSIVGSMNTEAFF TGTGCCAGTAGTATTGTGGGCAGTATGAACACTGAAGCTTTCTTT
few TRBJ1-2 NA TRBV7-2 CASTPPPSLGYTF TGTGCCAGCACCCCACCACCCTCACTAGGCTACACCTTC
NA TRBJ2-7 NA TRBV10-3 CAISDAQSYEQYF TGTGCCATCAGTGATGCACAGTCCTACGAGCAGTACTTC
few TRBJ1-1 NA TRBV9 CASSVYRDSEAFF TGTGCCAGCAGCGTATATCGGGATTCTGAAGCTTTCTTT
NA TRBJ2-3 NA TRBV24-1 CATSGAGADTQYF TGTGCCACCAGTGGGGCTGGGGCAGATACGCAGTATTTT
NA TRBJ2-6 TRBD1 TRBV7-9 CASSGTGAGANVLTF TGTGCCAGCAGCGGGACAGGGGCTGGGGCCAACGTCCTGACTTTC
few TRBJ2-7 NA TRBV5-1 CASSLDTPYEQYF TGCGCCAGCAGCTTGGACACCCCCTACGAGCAGTACTTC
few TRBJ1-4 TRBD1 TRBV7-9 CASSPTSGTGAEKLFF TGTGCCAGCAGCCCGACTTCCGGGACAGGGGCCGAAAAACTGTTTTTT
few TRBJ2-5 TRBD2 TRBV7-3 CASSLVGGRETQYF TGTGCCAGCAGCCTGGTGGGAGGGCGAGAGACCCAGTACTTC
few TRBJ2-2 NA TRBV24-1 CATSGKKNTGELFF TGTGCCACCAGTGGGAAGAAGAACACCGGGGAGCTGTTTTTT
NA TRBJ2-7 TRBD1 TRBV5-1 CASSTGQVPYEQYF TGCGCCAGCAGCACAGGACAGGTCCCCTACGAGCAGTACTTC
NA TRBJ2-7 TRBD2 TRBV25-1 CATSGRVYEQYF TGTGCCACTAGCGGGAGGGTCTACGAGCAGTACTTC
few TRBJ1-1 NA TRBV7-3 CASSFDRHTEAFF TGTGCCAGCAGCTTCGACAGACACACTGAAGCTTTCTTT
NA TRBJ2-7 NA TRBV19 CASSIDGQGEQYF TGTGCCAGTAGTATCGACGGCCAAGGGGAGCAGTACTTC
NA TRBJ1-1 NA TRBV2 CASQIGRTEAFF TGTGCCAGCCAGATAGGTAGGACTGAAGCTTTCTTT
many TRBJ2-5 NA TRBV18 CASSPPILAETQYF TGTGCCAGCTCACCACCGATACTAGCAGAGACCCAGTACTTC
many TRBJ2-6 TRBD2 TRBV19 CASKLAGVTGANVLTF TGTGCCAGCAAACTAGCGGGGGTTACTGGGGCCAACGTCCTGACTTTC
NA TRBJ1-1 TRBD1 TRBV24-1 CAANNGQAVDTGAFF TGTGCCGCCAATAACGGACAGGCCGTGGACACTGGAGCCTTCTTT
NA TRBJ2-2 NA TRBV20-1 CSAMGDTGELFF TGCAGTGCTATGGGGGATACCGGGGAGCTGTTTTTT
many TRBJ2-3 NA TRBV19 CASSIDRFGTQYF TGTGCCAGTAGTATAGATCGGTTTGGTACGCAGTATTTT
once TRBJ2-1 TRBD2 TRBV20-1 CSARGLAAEQFF TGCAGTGCTAGAGGACTAGCGGCTGAGCAGTTCTTC
NA TRBJ1-1 NA TRBV6-4 CASSKEVWERRTEAFF TGTGCCAGCAGTAAAGAGGTGTGGGAACGTCGCACTGAAGCTTTCTTT
NA TRBJ1-6 TRBD1 TRBV6-5 CASSYDRGLSPLHF TGTGCCAGCAGTTACGACAGGGGCCTTTCACCCCTCCACTTT
once TRBJ1-2 NA TRBV19 CASMWDNYGYTF TGTGCCAGTATGTGGGATAACTATGGCTACACCTTC